The entry that follows covers one TCR beta chain sequence. This clone's antigen is unknown. No per-base quality is available; no much larger clone lies one base away. There are 17 amino acids in the CDR3, from cysteine to phenylalanine inclusive. Only the CDR3 region is kept as DNA, spanning 51 bases read in frame from base 1. CDR1 SGHAT and CDR2 FQDESV are derived from the germline V gene (reference sequence). V is clipped by 1 base and J by 2 bases, and the sequence between their germline boundaries is 14 bases long. These data are taken from a study of shared clonotypes between healthy human individuals (dated by TCRdb to the early 2020s). For context, the study as a whole: Three men and a couple of women, aged 18 to 49 years, made up the cohort. Each donor's leukapheresis produced roughly between about 0.9 and 9.5 billion PBMCs. Per donor, three plates each were used for CD4 naive and CD4 memory, two for CD8 naive, and one for CD8 memory. To increase sequencing depth and limit assay-specific biases, different laboratories used diverse techniques to prepare libraries and sequence TCR repertoires. To estimate repertoire size and how much clonotype sharing occurs between individuals, the study deeply sequenced the blood TCR repertoires of five healthy adults. Points the paper makes about the study in general: Incomplete sequencing was indicated by rarefaction of sorted-subset datasets, despite the large sequencing depth. Across a few donors, roughly 5% of naive CD4, approximately 3.6% of naive CD8, 2% to 2.5% of memory CD4, and under 0.45% of memory CD8 clonotypes were shared. Clonotypes shared by all four sorted-subset donors showed higher generation probabilities than non-shared clonotypes. Pairwise subsampling indicated that sequencing depth was expected to affect the degree of clonotype sharing among donors. Sampling was restricted to blood, and TCR repertoires in tissue are likely to differ from TCR repertoires in blood. Because the study included a small number of donors, the genetic and exposure-history diversity represented was limited. Estimated clonotype richness was generally larger for naive than for memory subsets.

Healthy HIV-negative adults with no recently reported acute infections or vaccinations were included as donors. Every donor was a Caucasian adult living in Nashville, Tennessee, USA. Magnetic negative selection was used to enrich CD4+ T cells, after which naive cells were positively selected on CD45RA and the negative fraction became the memory subset. After blood collection by leukapheresis, PBMCs were isolated using Ficoll-Histopaque density gradient centrifugation and then cryopreserved in the vapor phase of liquid nitrogen. Purity and quantity of every magnetically sorted T cell population were checked by analytical flow cytometry. Genomic DNA was isolated from every sorted fraction and measured by UV absorbance on a Nanodrop 2000c. Using the deep immunoSEQ assay, TCR CDR3 regions were amplified from genomic DNA by multiplex PCR. For each cell subset, the extracted genomic DNA was distributed evenly across all wells of several immunoSEQ 96-well plates, and each plate served as one replicate. For sorted subsets, about 200 ng genomic DNA, equal to about 30,000 T cell genomes, was loaded into each replicate PCR. Purified libraries were measured with a Qubit 3.0 fluorometer, size-checked on a Bioanalyzer 2100, and measured again with the KAPA Library Quantification kit. Each immunoSEQ 96-well plate was sequenced on its own single-read 150-cycle Illumina NextSeq 550 flow cell. In the authors' own workflow: Because the immunoSEQ output included only junctional sequences and no quality scores, the filtering could not be the same as the filtering used for full-length reads. Sequences were annotated with PyIR, a Python wrapper for IgBLAST v1.9, using IMGT germline references to assign V/J genes and CDR3. Reads with weak V/J assignments (E-value above 1e-6), missing CDR3, stop codons, out-of-frame junctions, or ambiguous translated residues were removed. V3J clonotypes were defined as sequences sharing an identical inferred V gene, J gene, and CDR3 amino acid sequence. Percentage overlap between repertoires was calculated by dividing the number of shared unique clonotypes by the size of the smaller repertoire. Repertoire richness was assessed with RTK rarefaction, the Chao1 estimator, and Recon v2.1 estimates of unobserved clonotypes. For all TCRbeta clonotypes obtained by the gDNA method from four donors, generation probabilities were computed with OLGA. TCRdb stores this immuneACCESS table with in-frame sequences only. Part of the clones is absent; in the studies checked, under half of the shortfall reflects unresolved V genes, and no reason is known for the rest. V, J and clone size reflect that table, while D and trimming were determined from the DNA. Recorded for this sample are a few million clones; more than 85% of them occurred a single time. The ten largest clonotypes hold around 0.4% of the sample.

The sequence is built from TRBV11-1 and TRBJ2-2; the D region possibly corresponds to TRBD1 (6 bases align). The TCR was taken from a man younger than 30 in good health. Some clones in this sample may be carry-over from other donors' samples. Sequencing input: naive CD4+ T cells from PBMCs. The intended sense of this specimen's cell subset or site label: CD45RA+ positively selected. The DNA reads TGTGCCAGCAGCTTAGGATCGCGCAGGGGTAACACCGGGGAGCTGTTTTTT. This translates into CASSLGSRRGNTGELFF.